In this sample, the clone carrying this TCR beta chain turned up once. These data belong to a study of blood T cell repertoires in COVID-19. Turning to the study itself: The United States, Italy and Spain supplied acute and convalescent COVID-19 samples.

Original methodology: By means of reference gene primer amplification, nucleated cell counts were estimated. Produced via immunoSEQ multiplex PCR; TCRdb's table is partial and in-frame only. That table is the source of V, J and clone size, and D and trimming were worked out from the DNA. This repertoire shows roughly 100,000 clones, roughly 84% found once; its top ten account for 6.2%. This CDR3 spans 16 amino acids. The TCR originated in a human donor in a cohort sampled during active COVID-19. The source material was peripheral blood. This chain links TRBV12-2 with TRBJ2-1; the DNA was not compared with TRBD1, the D call given in the table. TRBV12-2 is given as a pseudogene. This CDR3 is CASRLAKRTAYNEQFF. The CDR3 DNA reads TGTGCAAGTCGCTTAGCGAAGCGGACAGCCTACAATGAGCAGTTCTTC.